This TCR beta chain originates from a study of TIL therapy for anti-PD-1-resistant metastatic lung cancer. The time point here: pre-treatment sample, taken before nivolumab and TIL therapy. Sequencing used immunoSEQ v3. The table came from immunoSEQ multiplex PCR; TCRdb's copy has only in-frame clones and leaves some out. The sample shows 55,000 to 65,000 clones, around four fifths of them seen only once. The CDR3 length is 16 residues. Sequences were derived from blood, sampled at baseline. The chain recombines TRBV21-1 with TRBJ2-2; the D call of TRBD2 is as the table states it, not checked on the DNA. TRBV21-1 is a pseudogene. The sequence came from a person aged 25-85 years with non-small cell lung cancer. The CDR3 sequence: CASSKRGRDGTGELFF. The CDR3 DNA sequence: TGTGCCAGCAGCAAAAGAGGTCGAGACGGCACCGGGGAGCTGTTTTTT.